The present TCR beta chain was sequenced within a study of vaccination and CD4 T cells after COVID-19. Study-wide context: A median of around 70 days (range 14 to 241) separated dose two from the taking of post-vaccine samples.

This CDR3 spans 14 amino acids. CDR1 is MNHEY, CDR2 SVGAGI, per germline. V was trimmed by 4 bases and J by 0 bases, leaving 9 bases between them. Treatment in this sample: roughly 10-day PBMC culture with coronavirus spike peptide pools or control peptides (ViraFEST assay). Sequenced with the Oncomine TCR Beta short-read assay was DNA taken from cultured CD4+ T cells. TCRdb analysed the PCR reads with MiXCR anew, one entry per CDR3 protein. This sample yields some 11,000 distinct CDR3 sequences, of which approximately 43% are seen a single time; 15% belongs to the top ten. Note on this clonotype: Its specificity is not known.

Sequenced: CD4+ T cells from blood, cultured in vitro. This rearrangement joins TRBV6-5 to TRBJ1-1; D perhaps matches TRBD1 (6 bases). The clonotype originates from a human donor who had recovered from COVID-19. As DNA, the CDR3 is TGTGCCAGCAGTTTTCAGGGGATGAACACTGAAGCTTTCTTT. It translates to CASSFQGMNTEAFF.